This TCR beta chain is from a study of T cells expressing NK-cell markers. Study in general: Among eight sequenced donors, seven carried HCMV seropositivity while one was seronegative. Study-level points and caveats: Clarity on HCMV specificity was lacking for the expanded NKG2C+ T cell clones. Of the CD8+ T cells in over five donors, about 1.0-7.0% belonged to dominant NKG2C+ clonotypes.

The CDR3 is made up of 13 amino acids. Germline lookup yields CDR1 SQVTM and CDR2 ANQGSEA. From its re-call of the 5' RACE reads, TCRdb lists each CDR3 protein once, without DNA. Its clone listing holds about 400,000 distinct CDR3 sequences. Concerning this clonotype: Its antigen is currently unknown.

The rearrangement links TRBV29-1 to TRBJ2-1; TCRdb's D gene call, TRBD2, goes unchecked for lack of DNA. The source material was blood T cells: a sorted CD56 or NKG2C T cell subset, CD4+ or CD8+ T cells, or bulk PBMC T cells (not recorded which). The sequence was collected from a woman in her fifties or sixties in good health. The CDR3 here is CSVLGEGTNEQFF.